This TCR beta chain was observed in a study of CD4+ T cells in melanoma. Study findings and constraints: CD8+ T cell, macrophage and B cell function reportedly correlated with neoantigen-specific CD4+ T cells. Neoantigen-specific CD4+ T cells in melanoma reportedly had diverse differentiation states.

This CDR3 is 18 amino acids long. V lost 4 bases and J 0 bases, leaving 19 bases between the germline ends. Germline CDR1 is SGHAT and CDR2 is FQNNGV. Profiled with immunoSEQ multiplex PCR; TCRdb holds only in-frame clones, not every one. The table records around 12,000 clones, less than 75% of them present only once. Points on this clone: The antigen is unknown.

The TCR sequence derives from a human donor with melanoma. Sequenced: cells from a culture (not recorded whether cultured in vitro). The chain links TRBV11-2 to TRBJ2-1; perhaps TRBD2 as D (6 bases). CDR3 nucleotides: TGTGCCAGCAGCTCTTATCAAGGGGCGGGGCGCTCCTACAATGAGCAGTTCTTC. It codes for CASSSYQGAGRSYNEQFF.